This T cell receptor (beta chain) emerged from a study of blood T cell repertoires in COVID-19. Study at large: COVID-19 samples from acute and convalescent phases originated in the United States, Italy and Spain. T cells, B-cell-depleted T cells, or PBMCs supplied cDNA or gDNA.

Source study methods: Reference gene primer amplification yielded estimated nucleated cell counts. Clones were sequenced by immunoSEQ multiplex PCR, and TCRdb holds only the in-frame ones, with some missing. V and J calls and clone size are given by that table; D and trimming were obtained from the DNA. The repertoire includes approximately 140,000 clones, 70% to 90% of them detected once, and about 1.6% sits in the top ten. Germline values: CDR1 SGHTA, CDR2 FQGNSA. The V gene lost 5 bases and the J gene lost 6 bases, with 16 bases spanning the gap. CDR3 length equals 14 residues. Sequencing was performed on peripheral blood. The rearrangement links TRBV7-2 to TRBJ1-2; possible D gene TRBD1, 5 bases. This clonotype was obtained from a woman in her sixties with acute or convalescent COVID-19. CDR3 in DNA: TGTGCCAGCAGCCCTAGGCGGGGGGGGGATGGCTACACCTTC. Protein sequence: CASSPRRGGDGYTF.